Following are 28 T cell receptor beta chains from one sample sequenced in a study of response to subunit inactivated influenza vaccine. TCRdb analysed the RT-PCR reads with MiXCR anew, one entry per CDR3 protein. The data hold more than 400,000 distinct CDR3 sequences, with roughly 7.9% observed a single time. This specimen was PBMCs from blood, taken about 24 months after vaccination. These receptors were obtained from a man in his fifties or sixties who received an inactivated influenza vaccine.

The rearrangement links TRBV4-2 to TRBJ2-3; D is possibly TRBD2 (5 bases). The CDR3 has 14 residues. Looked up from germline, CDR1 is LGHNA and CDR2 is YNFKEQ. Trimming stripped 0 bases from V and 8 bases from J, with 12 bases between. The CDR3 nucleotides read TGTGCCAGCAGCCAAGAGAGAAGCCTAGCTACGCAGTATTTT. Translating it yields CASSQERSLATQYF.

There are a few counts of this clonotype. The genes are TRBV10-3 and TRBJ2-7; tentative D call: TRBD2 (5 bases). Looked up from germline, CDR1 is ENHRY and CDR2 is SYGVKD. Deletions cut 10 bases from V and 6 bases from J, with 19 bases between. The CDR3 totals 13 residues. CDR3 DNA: TGTGCCACCGAGGGAACTTCCCACTTCGAGCAGTACTTC. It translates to CATEGTSHFEQYF.

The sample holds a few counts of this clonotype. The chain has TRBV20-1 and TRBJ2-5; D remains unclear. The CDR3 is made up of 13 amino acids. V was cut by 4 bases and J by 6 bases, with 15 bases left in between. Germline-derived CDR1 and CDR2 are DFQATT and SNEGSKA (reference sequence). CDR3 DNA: TGCAGTGCTATATTCGGCCAGACAAAGACCCAGTACTTC. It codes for CSAIFGQTKTQYF.

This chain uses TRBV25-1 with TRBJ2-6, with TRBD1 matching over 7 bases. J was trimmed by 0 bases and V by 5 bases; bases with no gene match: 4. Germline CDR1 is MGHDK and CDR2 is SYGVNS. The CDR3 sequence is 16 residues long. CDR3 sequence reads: CASSSNRGSGANVLTF. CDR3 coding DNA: TGTGCCAGCAGTTCGAACAGGGGCTCTGGGGCCAACGTCCTGACTTTC.

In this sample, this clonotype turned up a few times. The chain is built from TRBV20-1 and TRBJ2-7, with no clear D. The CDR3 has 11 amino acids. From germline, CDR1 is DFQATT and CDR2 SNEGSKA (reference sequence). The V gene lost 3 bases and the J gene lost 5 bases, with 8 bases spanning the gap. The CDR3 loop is CSARELDEQYF. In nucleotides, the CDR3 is TGCAGTGCTAGGGAGTTGGACGAGCAGTACTTC.

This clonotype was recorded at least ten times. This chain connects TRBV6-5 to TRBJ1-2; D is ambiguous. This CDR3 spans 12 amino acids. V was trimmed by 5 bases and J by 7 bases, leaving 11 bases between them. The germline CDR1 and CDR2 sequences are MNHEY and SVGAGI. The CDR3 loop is CASSPGESGYTF. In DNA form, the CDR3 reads TGTGCCAGCAGTCCCGGGGAGAGTGGCTACACCTTC.

The CDR3 coding sequence is TGCAGCGTTGAAACTGGGGCGAGAGAAGCTTTCTTT. As protein: CSVETGAREAFF. The V call is TRBV29-1, the J call TRBJ1-1; maybe TRBD1 (5 bases). Germline-derived CDR1 and CDR2 are SQVTM and ANQGSEA. V was trimmed by 2 bases and J by 8 bases, leaving 12 bases between them. This CDR3 has 12 amino acids.

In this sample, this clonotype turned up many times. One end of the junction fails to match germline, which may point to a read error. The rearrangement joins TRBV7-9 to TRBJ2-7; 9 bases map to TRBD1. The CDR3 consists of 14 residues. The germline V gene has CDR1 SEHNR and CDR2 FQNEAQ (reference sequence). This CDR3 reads CASSITGGSDEQYF. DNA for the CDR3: TGTGCCAGCAGCATAACAGGGGGCTCCGACGAGCAGTACTTC.

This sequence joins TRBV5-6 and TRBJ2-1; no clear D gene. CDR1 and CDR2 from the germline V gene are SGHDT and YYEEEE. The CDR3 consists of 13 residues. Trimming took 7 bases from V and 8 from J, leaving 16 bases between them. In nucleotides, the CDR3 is TGTGCCAGCGGCCCCGGGCCTAGAGATGAGCAGTTCTTC. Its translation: CASGPGPRDEQFF.

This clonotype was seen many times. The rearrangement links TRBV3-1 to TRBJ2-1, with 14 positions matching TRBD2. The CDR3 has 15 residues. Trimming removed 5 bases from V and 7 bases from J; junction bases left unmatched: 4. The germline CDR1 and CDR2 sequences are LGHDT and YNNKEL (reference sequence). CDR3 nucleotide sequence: TGTGCCAGCAGCACCCGACTAGCGGGAGGGAATGAGCAGTTCTTC. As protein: CASSTRLAGGNEQFF.

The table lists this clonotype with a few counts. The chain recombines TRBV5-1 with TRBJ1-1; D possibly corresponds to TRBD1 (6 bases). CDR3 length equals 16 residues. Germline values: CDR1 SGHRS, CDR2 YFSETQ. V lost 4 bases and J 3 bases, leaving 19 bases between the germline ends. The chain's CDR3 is CASSVGGHRIYTEAFF. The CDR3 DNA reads TGCGCCAGCAGCGTCGGGGGGCACCGAATCTACACTGAAGCTTTCTTT. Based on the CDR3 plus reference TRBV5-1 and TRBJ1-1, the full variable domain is KAGVTQTPRYLIKTRGQQVTLSCSPISGHRSVSWYQQTPGQGLQFLFEYFSETQRNKGNFPGRFSGRQFSNSRSEMNVSTLELGDSALYLCASSVGGHRIYTEAFFGQGTRLTVV.

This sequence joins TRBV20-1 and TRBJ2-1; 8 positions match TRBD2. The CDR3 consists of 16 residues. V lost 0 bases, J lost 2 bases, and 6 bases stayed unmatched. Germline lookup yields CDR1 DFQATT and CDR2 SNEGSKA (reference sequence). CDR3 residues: CSARDRAGAAYNEQFF. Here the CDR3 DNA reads TGCAGTGCTAGAGACCGAGCGGGGGCGGCCTACAATGAGCAGTTCTTC.

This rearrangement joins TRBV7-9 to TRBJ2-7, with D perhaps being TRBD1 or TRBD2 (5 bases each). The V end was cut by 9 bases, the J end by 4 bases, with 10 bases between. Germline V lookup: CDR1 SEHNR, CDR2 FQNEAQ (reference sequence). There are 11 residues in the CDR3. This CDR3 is CASGTGYEQYF. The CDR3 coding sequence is TGTGCCAGTGGGACCGGGTACGAGCAGTACTTC.

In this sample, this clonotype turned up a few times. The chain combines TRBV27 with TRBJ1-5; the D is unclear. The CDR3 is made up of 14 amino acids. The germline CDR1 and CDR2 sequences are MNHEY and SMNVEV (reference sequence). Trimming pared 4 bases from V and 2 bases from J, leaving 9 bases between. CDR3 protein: CASSSHQGNQPQHF. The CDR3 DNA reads TGTGCCAGCAGTTCCCATCAGGGCAATCAGCCCCAGCATTTT.

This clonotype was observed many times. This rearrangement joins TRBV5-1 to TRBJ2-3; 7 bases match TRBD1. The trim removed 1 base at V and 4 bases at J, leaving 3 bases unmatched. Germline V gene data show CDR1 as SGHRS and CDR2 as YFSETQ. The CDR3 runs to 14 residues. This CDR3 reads CASSLTGQSDTQYF. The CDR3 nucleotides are TGCGCCAGCAGCTTGACGGGACAGTCAGATACGCAGTATTTT.

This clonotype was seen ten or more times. CDR3 region: CASSSGLAGAYEQFF. The CDR3 bases are TGTGCCAGCAGCTCAGGACTAGCGGGGGCCTATGAGCAGTTCTTC. The V gene is TRBV13, the J gene TRBJ2-1, with 13 bases identical to TRBD2. CDR1 is PRHDT, CDR2 FYEKMQ, per germline (reference sequence). Trimming at V came to 4 bases and at J to 8 bases, leaving 5 bases not matched to a gene. The CDR3 is 15 amino acids.

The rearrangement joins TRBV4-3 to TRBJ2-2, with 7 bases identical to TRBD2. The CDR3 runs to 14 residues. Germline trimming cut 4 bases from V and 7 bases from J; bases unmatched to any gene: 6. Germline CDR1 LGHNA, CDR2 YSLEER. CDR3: CASSLGTTGGELFF. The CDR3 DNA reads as TGCGCCAGCAGCCTTGGGACTACCGGCGGGGAGCTGTTTTTT.

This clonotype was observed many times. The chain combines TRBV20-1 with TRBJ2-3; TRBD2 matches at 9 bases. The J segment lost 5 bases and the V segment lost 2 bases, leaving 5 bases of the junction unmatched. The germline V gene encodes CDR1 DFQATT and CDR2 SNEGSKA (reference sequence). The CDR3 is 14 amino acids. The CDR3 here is CSARIAGGRDTQYF. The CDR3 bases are TGCAGTGCTAGAATCGCGGGGGGGCGAGATACGCAGTATTTT.

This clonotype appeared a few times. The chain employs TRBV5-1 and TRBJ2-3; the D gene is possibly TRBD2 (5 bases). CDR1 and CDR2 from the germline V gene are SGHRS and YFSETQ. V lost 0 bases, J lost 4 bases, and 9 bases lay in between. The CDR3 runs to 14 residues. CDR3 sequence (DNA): TGCGCCAGCAGCTTGGCGAATAGCGCAGATACGCAGTATTTT. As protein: CASSLANSADTQYF. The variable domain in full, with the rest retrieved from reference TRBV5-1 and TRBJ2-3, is KAGVTQTPRYLIKTRGQQVTLSCSPISGHRSVSWYQQTPGQGLQFLFEYFSETQRNKGNFPGRFSGRQFSNSRSEMNVSTLELGDSALYLCASSLANSADTQYFGPGTRLTVL.

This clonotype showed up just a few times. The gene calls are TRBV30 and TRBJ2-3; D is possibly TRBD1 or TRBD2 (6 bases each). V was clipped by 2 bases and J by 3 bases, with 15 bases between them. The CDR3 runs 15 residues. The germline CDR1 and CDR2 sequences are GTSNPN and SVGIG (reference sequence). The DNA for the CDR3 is TGTGCCTGGAGTAAGTACGGGGGCTCGACAGATACGCAGTATTTT. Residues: CAWSKYGGSTDTQYF.

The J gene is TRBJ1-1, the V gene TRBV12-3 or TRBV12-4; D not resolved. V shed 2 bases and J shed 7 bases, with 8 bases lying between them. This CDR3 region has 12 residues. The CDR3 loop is CASSLTLYEAFF. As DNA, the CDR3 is TGTGCCAGCAGTTTAACCCTGTATGAAGCTTTCTTT.

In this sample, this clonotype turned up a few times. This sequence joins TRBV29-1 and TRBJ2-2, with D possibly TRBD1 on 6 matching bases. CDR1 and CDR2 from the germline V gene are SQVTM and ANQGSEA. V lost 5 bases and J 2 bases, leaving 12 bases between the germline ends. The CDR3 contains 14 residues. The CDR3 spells CSVLPGTNTGELFF. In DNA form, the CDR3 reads TGCAGCGTTCTCCCGGGGACAAACACCGGGGAGCTGTTTTTT.

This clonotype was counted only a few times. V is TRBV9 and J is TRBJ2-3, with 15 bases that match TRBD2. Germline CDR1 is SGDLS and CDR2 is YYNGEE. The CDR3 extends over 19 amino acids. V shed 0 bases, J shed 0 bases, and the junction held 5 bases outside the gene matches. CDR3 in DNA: TGTGCCAGCAGCGTAGGGGGACTAGCGGGAGGTTTAAGCACAGATACGCAGTATTTT. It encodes CASSVGGLAGGLSTDTQYF. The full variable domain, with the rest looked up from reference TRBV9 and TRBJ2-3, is DSGVTQTPKHLITATGQRVTLRCSPRSGDLSVYWYQQSLDQGLQFLIQYYNGEERAKGNILERFSAQQFPDLHSELNLSSLELGDSALYFCASSVGGLAGGLSTDTQYFGPGTRLTVL.

CDR3 sequence (DNA): TGTGCCAGCAGCTCCCCGCAAAACCCCATTACGCAGTATTTT. Residues: CASSSPQNPITQYF. This chain connects TRBV5-5 to TRBJ2-3; D gene uncertain. V lost 3 bases, J lost 8 bases, and 16 bases lay in between. The CDR3 totals 14 residues. Germline-derived CDR1 and CDR2 are SGHKS and YYEKEE (reference sequence).

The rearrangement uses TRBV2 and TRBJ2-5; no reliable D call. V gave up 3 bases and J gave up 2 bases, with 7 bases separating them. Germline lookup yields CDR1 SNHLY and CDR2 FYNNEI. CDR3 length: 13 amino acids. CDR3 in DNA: TGTGCCAGCAGTGACTGGGTACAAGAGACCCAGTACTTC. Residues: CASSDWVQETQYF.

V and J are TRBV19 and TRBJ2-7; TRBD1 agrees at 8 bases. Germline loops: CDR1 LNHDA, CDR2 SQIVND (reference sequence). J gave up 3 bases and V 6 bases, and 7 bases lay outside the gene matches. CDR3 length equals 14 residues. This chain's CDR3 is CASSSGQGIYEQYF. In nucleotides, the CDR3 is TGTGCCAGTAGCTCCGGACAGGGTATCTACGAGCAGTACTTC.

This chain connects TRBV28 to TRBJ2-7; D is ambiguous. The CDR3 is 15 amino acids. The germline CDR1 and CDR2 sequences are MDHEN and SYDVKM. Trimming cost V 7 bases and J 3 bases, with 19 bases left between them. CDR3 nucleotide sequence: TGTGCCAGCACTCCCACCTTCCAATCTTACTACGAGCAGTACTTC. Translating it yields CASTPTFQSYYEQYF.

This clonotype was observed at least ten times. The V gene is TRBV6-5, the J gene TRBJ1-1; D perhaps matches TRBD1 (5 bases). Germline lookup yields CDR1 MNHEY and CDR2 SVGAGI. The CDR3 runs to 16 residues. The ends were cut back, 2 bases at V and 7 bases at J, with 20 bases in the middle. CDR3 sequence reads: CASSYEEGRLVNEAFF. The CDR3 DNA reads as TGTGCCAGCAGTTACGAAGAGGGGCGCTTGGTGAATGAAGCTTTCTTT.